The 21 T cell receptor beta chains reported below all come from one sample, sequenced in a study of vaccination and CD4 T cells after COVID-19. The study sequenced cultured CD4+ T cell DNA using the Oncomine TCR Beta short-read assay. Using its own MiXCR run on the PCR reads, TCRdb lists one record per CDR3 protein. The data contain approximately 17,000 distinct CDR3 sequences, 31% of them singletons. No antigen has been identified for these receptors. Indicated treatment: roughly 10-day PBMC culture with coronavirus spike peptide pools or control peptides (ViraFEST assay). What was sequenced was cultured CD4+ T cells from blood. The origin of the receptors is a human donor with COVID-19.

The chain uses TRBV12-3 or TRBV12-4 and TRBJ1-5; the D gene is possibly TRBD1 (5 bases). This CDR3 region has 13 residues. V was pared by 9 bases and J by 10 bases, with 19 bases between. CDR3 sequence (DNA): TGTGCCAGTAGGGGCGACGGACGGGATCCCCAGCATTTT. It codes for CASRGDGRDPQHF.

In its sample, this clonotype was seen a few times. The gene calls are TRBV28 and TRBJ1-3, with D uncertain. V lost 6 bases, J lost 5 bases, and 8 bases lay in between. The CDR3 spans 12 residues. Per germline, CDR1 MDHEN and CDR2 SYDVKM. The CDR3 region is CASRDNRNTIYF. The CDR3 nucleotides read TGTGCCAGCAGGGATAACAGAAACACCATATATTTT. The full variable domain, rest sourced from reference TRBV28 and TRBJ1-3, is DVKVTQSSRYLVKRTGEKVFLECVQDMDHENMFWYRQDPGLGLRLIYFSYDVKMKEKGDIPEGYSVSREKKERFSLILESASTNQTSMYLCASRDNRNTIYFGEGSWLTVV.

This sequence joins TRBV24-1 and TRBJ1-4; weak D call: TRBD1 (6 bases). The CDR3 is 13 amino acids. CDR1 is KGHDR, CDR2 SFDVKD, per germline. Trimming shortened V by 7 bases and J by 6 bases, and 11 bases separated the two germline ends. Written as DNA, the CDR3 is TGTGCCACCAGGGACAGCGTTCATGAAAAACTGTTTTTT. Translated: CATRDSVHEKLFF.

The chain couples TRBV12-3 or TRBV12-4 to TRBJ1-6; no definite D call. Trimming cost V 6 bases and J 14 bases, with 11 bases left between them. This CDR3 has 11 amino acids. The CDR3 sequence is CASSHNGALHF. CDR3 DNA sequence: TGTGCCAGCAGCCACAATGGGGCCCTCCACTTT.

The genes are TRBV28 and TRBJ2-1; D may be TRBD1 (6 bases). V lost 4 bases and J lost 4, with 17 bases in between. Looked up from germline, CDR1 is MDHEN and CDR2 is SYDVKM. The CDR3 consists of 16 residues. CDR3 loop: CASSSVGASRYNEQFF. Written as DNA, the CDR3 is TGTGCCAGCAGTTCCGTGGGGGCTAGCAGATACAATGAGCAGTTCTTC.

The gene calls are TRBV7-2 and TRBJ1-2, with D uncertain. The CDR3 covers 14 residues. The ends were cut back, 3 bases at V and 7 bases at J, with 15 bases in the middle. CDR1 and CDR2 from the germline V gene are SGHTA and FQGNSA. CDR3 nucleotides: TGTGCCAGCAGCTTGCATGGGGAGAAGAGTGGCTACACCTTC. Amino acid sequence: CASSLHGEKSGYTF.

This clonotype was counted a few times. The chain couples TRBV19 to TRBJ1-2; 9 positions agree with TRBD1. V shed 3 bases, J shed 6 bases, and the junction held 5 bases outside the gene matches. The CDR3 loop spans 14 amino acids. The germline V gene encodes CDR1 LNHDA and CDR2 SQIVND (reference sequence). The CDR3 is CASSINRGRDGYTF. CDR3 DNA: TGTGCCAGTAGTATCAACAGGGGGCGAGATGGCTACACCTTC. Combining the CDR3 with reference TRBV19 and TRBJ1-2 gives the whole variable domain DGGITQSPKYLFRKEGQNVTLSCEQNLNHDAMYWYRQDPGQGLRLIYYSQIVNDFQKGDIAEGYSVSREKKESFPLTVTSAQKNPTAFYLCASSINRGRDGYTFGSGTRLTVV.

Only a few counts were recorded for this clonotype. The chain links TRBV6-5 to TRBJ1-2; D unresolved. CDR1 and CDR2 from the germline V gene are MNHEY and SVGAGI. Trimming pared 0 bases from V and 5 bases from J, leaving 13 bases between. This CDR3 spans 15 amino acids. CDR3 residues: CASSYSSGREYGYTF. In DNA form, the CDR3 reads TGTGCCAGCAGTTACTCGAGTGGCAGAGAGTATGGCTACACCTTC.

This clonotype is medium-sized (0.01 to 0.1%) in the sample. This chain connects TRBV11-1 to TRBJ2-7; 10 bases are a match to TRBD2. V was pared by 6 bases and J by 3 bases, with 5 bases of the junction left unmatched. Germline V gene data show CDR1 as SGHAT and CDR2 as FQDESV (reference sequence). The CDR3 consists of 14 residues. DNA of the CDR3: TGTGCCAGCAGTCCAACTAGCGGGGTCTACGAGCAGTACTTC. It specifies CASSPTSGVYEQYF.

The chain links TRBV6-1 to TRBJ2-5; 7 bases match TRBD2. V lost 6 bases to trimming and J lost 2 bases; unmatched junction nucleotides: 3. The CDR3 is 13 amino acids. Germline assignment: CDR1 MNHNS and CDR2 SASEGT. CDR3 DNA sequence: TGTGCCAGCAGAGGGACTAATCAAGAGACCCAGTACTTC. Protein product: CASRGTNQETQYF.

This chain links TRBV5-6 with TRBJ1-2, with TRBD1 as a possible D gene (5 bases). Trimming left V 0 bases short and J 3 bases short, with 15 bases between. Germline lookup yields CDR1 SGHDT and CDR2 YYEEEE. The CDR3 is 16 amino acids. The CDR3 nucleotides read TGTGCCAGCAGCTTGGGGTTTAGGGGAAAGGACTATGGCTACACCTTC. Translated, it gives CASSLGFRGKDYGYTF.

This clonotype was seen a handful of times. The gene calls are TRBV6-2 or TRBV6-3 and TRBJ1-5, with D possibly TRBD1 on 5 matching bases. The length of the CDR3 is 13 residues. The ends were cut back, 7 bases at V and 8 bases at J, with 15 bases in the middle. Looked up from germline, CDR1 is MNHEY and CDR2 is SVGEGT. The CDR3 DNA follows: TGTGCCAGCACCCCGCCAGGGTTTGAGCCCCAGCATTTT. It yields the protein CASTPPGFEPQHF.

The chain uses TRBV25-1 and TRBJ2-5; possible D gene TRBD1, 5 bases. The CDR3 spans 13 residues. In germline, CDR1 is MGHDK, CDR2 SYGVNS. With 6 bases removed from V and 1 base from J, the gap between germline ends came to 9 bases. The DNA for the CDR3 is TGTGCCAGCAGCGCCGACAGCCAAGAGACCCAGTACTTC. Amino acid sequence: CASSADSQETQYF.

The rearrangement links TRBV28 to TRBJ1-1; the match to TRBD1 covers 9 bases. J lost 1 base, V lost 5 bases, and 14 bases had no gene match. The CDR3 length is 18 residues. CDR1 and CDR2 (germline): MDHEN, SYDVKM. The CDR3 loop is CASSLPGTGWSPNTEAFF. Here the CDR3 DNA reads TGTGCCAGCAGTCTCCCGGGGACAGGGTGGTCCCCGAACACTGAAGCTTTCTTT.

V and J are TRBV6-1 and TRBJ1-2; 7 bases line up with TRBD1. CDR3 length: 12 amino acids. The germline V gene encodes CDR1 MNHNS and CDR2 SASEGT. The junction had 6 bases not matched to a gene; V was cut back by 6 bases and J by 8 bases. The CDR3 loop is CASRSTGVGYTF. The CDR3 nucleotides are TGTGCCAGCAGGTCCACAGGGGTGGGCTACACCTTC.

CDR3 protein: CASRGIPDRLASYEQYF. CDR3 DNA: TGTGCCAGCAGGGGAATACCGGACAGGTTGGCTTCCTACGAGCAGTACTTC. The rearrangement links TRBV2 to TRBJ2-7, with 7 positions matching TRBD1. The CDR3 is 17 residues long. V lost 6 bases to trimming and J lost 1 base; unmatched junction nucleotides: 15. Germline V gene data show CDR1 as SNHLY and CDR2 as FYNNEI.

About this clonotype itself: A read error may produce the germline difference seen at one junction end. This sequence joins TRBV6-1 and TRBJ2-7; TRBD1 or TRBD2 may be the D gene (5 bases each). This CDR3 spans 14 amino acids. Germline loops: CDR1 MNHNS, CDR2 SASEGT. For the CDR3, the DNA is TGTGCCAGCAGGGAAGGGACGGGTTCCTACGAGCAGTACTTC. It is translated as CASREGTGSYEQYF.

This clonotype turned up a few times. The rearrangement joins TRBV7-2 to TRBJ1-5; 10 bases are a match to TRBD1. Germline loops: CDR1 SGHTA, CDR2 FQGNSA. This CDR3 contains 15 residues. The junction had 3 bases not matched to a gene; V was cut back by 5 bases and J by 2 bases. The CDR3 sequence: CASSRDRGGNQPQHF. In DNA, the CDR3 is TGTGCCAGCAGCCGGGACAGGGGTGGCAATCAGCCCCAGCATTTT.

The chain carries TRBV24-1 and TRBJ2-7; the match to TRBD2 covers 9 bases. This CDR3 comprises 16 residues. Germline V gives CDR1 KGHDR, CDR2 SFDVKD. Trimming took 5 bases from V and 0 from J; bases not matched to a gene: 7. For the CDR3, the DNA is TGTGCCACCAGTGGGCCTAGCGGGGAATCCTCCTACGAGCAGTACTTC. Protein product: CATSGPSGESSYEQYF.

The gene calls are TRBV7-9 and TRBJ2-5, with 10 nucleotides matching TRBD2. The CDR3 runs 15 residues. Trimming removed 5 bases from V and 2 bases from J; junction bases left unmatched: 5. Per the germline V gene, CDR1 is SEHNR and CDR2 is FQNEAQ (reference sequence). CDR3 loop: CASSQGLAVQETQYF. The DNA of the CDR3 is TGTGCCAGCAGCCAAGGACTAGCGGTACAAGAGACCCAGTACTTC.

J is TRBJ2-1 and V is TRBV20-1, with a tentative D call TRBD1 (5 bases). Per the germline V gene, CDR1 is DFQATT and CDR2 is SNEGSKA (reference sequence). Trimming pared 6 bases from V and 3 bases from J, leaving 12 bases between. The CDR3 consists of 13 residues. The CDR3 coding sequence is TGCAGTGCACACTCAGACAGCTACAATGAGCAGTTCTTC. Its translation is CSAHSDSYNEQFF.